Following are 3 T cell receptor beta chains from one sample sequenced in a study of human T cells and chemical hapten exposure. Sample time point: patch test 2, 6 weeks after DPC sensitization. Treatment: therapeutic diphenylcyclopropenone sensitization with weekly scalp DPC. Via MiXCR, TCRdb re-called the RACE reads, giving one row per CDR3 protein. There are more than 110,000 distinct CDR3 sequences in the sample; 10% to 15% occur only once, and 1.4% lies in the top ten. The sequenced sample was whole blood, obtained in connection with sensitization to the hapten diphenylcyclopropenone (DPC). The receptors were gathered from a woman aged 45-60 years with alopecia areata. Some clones in this sample may be carry-over from other donors' samples.

This chain uses TRBV6-6 with TRBJ2-7; 7 positions match TRBD1. Losses at the gene ends were 7 bases for V and 6 bases for J; bases not matched to a gene: 9. Germline-derived CDR1 and CDR2 are MNHNY and SVGAGI (reference sequence). The CDR3 runs to 13 residues. The CDR3, as DNA: TGTGCCAGCAACCGGCAGGGGGTTTCCGAGCAGTACTTC. It codes for CASNRQGVSEQYF.

Ten or more counts support this clonotype. This rearrangement joins TRBV5-1 to TRBJ2-1, with TRBD2 matching 8 bases. Per the germline V gene, CDR1 is SGHRS and CDR2 is YFSETQ. Trimming removed 5 bases from V and 7 bases from J; junction bases left unmatched: 14. CDR3 size: 16 residues. Here the CDR3 DNA reads TGCGCCAGCAGTCGTGCTGGGTCGGGAGGGCAAAATGAGCAGTTCTTC. It is translated as CASSRAGSGGQNEQFF.

The rearrangement uses TRBV6-5 and TRBJ2-5; D is unclear. Trimming shortened V by 0 bases and J by 5 bases, and 13 bases separated the two germline ends. The CDR3 covers 15 residues. Germline V gives CDR1 MNHEY, CDR2 SVGAGI. CDR3 sequence reads: CASSYSTNTWETQYF. The CDR3 DNA follows: TGTGCCAGCAGTTACTCGACGAACACGTGGGAGACCCAGTACTTC.